This T cell receptor beta chain was recovered during a study of T cell responses to AZD1222 COVID-19 vaccine. Note on this clone: Antigen specificity is unknown. Its ends do not fully match the called genes, so a read error is possible.

Points from the study as a whole: Donors in the cohort were predominantly white British and more often female, and clonal diversity was possibly underestimated. Repertoire sampling occurred only after the peak T cell response. A reported finding is that nearly half of spike-specific TCRs target unmutated variant regions.

Here immunoSEQ multiplex PCR was the method, and the copy in TCRdb shows in-frame clones only, minus some. The table lists 60,000 to 90,000 clones, around three quarters of them singletons. This TCR was sampled from an adult who received the MenACWY meningococcal vaccine as a control. The source was peripheral blood, collected 28 days after the second dose of the MenACWY control vaccine.

In nucleotides, the CDR3 is TGCGCGAGCAGCAGTATGCCGTTGAACACTGAAGCTTTCTTT. It codes for CASSSMPLNTEAFF. V is TRBV4-3 and J is TRBJ1-1, with D unclear. The CDR3 totals 14 residues. The germline V gene encodes CDR1 LGHNA and CDR2 YSLEER.